This TCR beta chain emerged from a study of type 1 and type 2 diabetes patients. Roughly 9.8 milliliters of peripheral blood were collected from each participant. PCR was run on genomic DNA. A primer set of 30 forward and 13 reverse primers amplified the CDR3. TCRdb passed the multiplex PCR reads through MiXCR, listing each CDR3 protein once. Of 270,000 or so distinct CDR3 sequences listed, more than 45% are singletons. Per germline, CDR1 LGHDT and CDR2 YNNKEL (reference sequence). The CDR3 consists of 12 residues. The germline V and J ends were trimmed by 4 bases and 6 bases, with 9 bases remaining between them.

V usage is TRBV3-1 and J usage is TRBJ1-1, with unresolved D. Sequenced: peripheral blood mononuclear cells (PBMCs). The source is a man younger than 35 with type 2 diabetes. The CDR3 DNA is TGTGCCAGCAGCCCCCTGGGTTCTGAAGCTTTCTTT. Its translation is CASSPLGSEAFF.